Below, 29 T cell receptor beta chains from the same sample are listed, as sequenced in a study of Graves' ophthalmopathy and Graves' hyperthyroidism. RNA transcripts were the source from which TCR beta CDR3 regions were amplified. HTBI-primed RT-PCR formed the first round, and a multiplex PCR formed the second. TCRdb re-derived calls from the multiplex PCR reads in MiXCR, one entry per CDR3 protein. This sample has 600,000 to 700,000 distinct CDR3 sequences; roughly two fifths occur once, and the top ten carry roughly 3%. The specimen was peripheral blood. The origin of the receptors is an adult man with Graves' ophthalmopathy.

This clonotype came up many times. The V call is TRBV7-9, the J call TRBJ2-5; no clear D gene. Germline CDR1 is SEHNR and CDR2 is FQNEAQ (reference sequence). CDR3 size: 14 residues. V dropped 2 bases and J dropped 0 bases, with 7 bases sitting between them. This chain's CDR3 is CASSLIGYQETQYF. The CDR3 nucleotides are TGTGCCAGCAGCTTAATCGGGTACCAAGAGACCCAGTACTTC.

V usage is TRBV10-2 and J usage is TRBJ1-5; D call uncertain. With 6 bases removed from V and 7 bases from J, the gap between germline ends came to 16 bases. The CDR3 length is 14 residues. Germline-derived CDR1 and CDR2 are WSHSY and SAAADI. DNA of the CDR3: TGCGCCAGCAGCCAAGTTCTCGTTCTGCAGCCCCAGCATTTT. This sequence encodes CASSQVLVLQPQHF.

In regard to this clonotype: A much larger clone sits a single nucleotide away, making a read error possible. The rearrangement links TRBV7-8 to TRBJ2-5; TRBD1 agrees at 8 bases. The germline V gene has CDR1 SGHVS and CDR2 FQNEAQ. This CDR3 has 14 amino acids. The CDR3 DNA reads TGTGCCGGCAGCGGCCAGACAGGGGAAGAGACCCAGTACTTC. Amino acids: CAGSGQTGEETQYF.

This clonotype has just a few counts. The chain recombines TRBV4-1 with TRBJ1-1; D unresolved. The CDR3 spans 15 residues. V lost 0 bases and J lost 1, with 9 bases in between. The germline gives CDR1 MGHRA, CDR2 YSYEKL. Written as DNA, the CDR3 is TGCGCCAGCAGCCAAGATAAAGTTCCGAACACTGAAGCTTTCTTT. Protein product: CASSQDKVPNTEAFF.

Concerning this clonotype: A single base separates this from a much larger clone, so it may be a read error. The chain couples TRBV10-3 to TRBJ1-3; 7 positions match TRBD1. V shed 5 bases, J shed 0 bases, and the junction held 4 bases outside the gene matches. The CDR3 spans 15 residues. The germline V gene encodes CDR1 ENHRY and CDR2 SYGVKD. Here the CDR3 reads CAISYDRASGNTIYF. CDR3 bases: TGTGCCATCAGTTACGACAGGGCCTCTGGAAACACCATATATTTT.

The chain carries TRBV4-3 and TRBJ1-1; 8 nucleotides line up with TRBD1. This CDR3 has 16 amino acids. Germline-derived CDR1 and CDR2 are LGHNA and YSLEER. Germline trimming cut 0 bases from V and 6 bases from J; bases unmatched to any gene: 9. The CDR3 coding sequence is TGCGCCAGCAGCCAAGATGTCAGGGGGCGACTGGCTGAAGCTTTCTTT. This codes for CASSQDVRGRLAEAFF.

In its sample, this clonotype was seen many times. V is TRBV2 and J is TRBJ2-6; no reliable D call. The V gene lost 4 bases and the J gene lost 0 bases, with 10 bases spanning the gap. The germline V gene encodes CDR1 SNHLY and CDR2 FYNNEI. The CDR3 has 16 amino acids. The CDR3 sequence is CASSGGSLSGANVLTF. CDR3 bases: TGTGCCAGCAGTGGAGGCTCTCTCTCTGGGGCCAACGTCCTGACTTTC. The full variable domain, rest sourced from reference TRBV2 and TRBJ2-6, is EPEVTQTPSHQVTQMGQEVILRCVPISNHLYFYWYRQILGQKVEFLVSFYNNEISEKSEIFDDQFSVERPDGSNFTLKIRSTKLEDSAMYFCASSGGSLSGANVLTFGAGSRLTVL.

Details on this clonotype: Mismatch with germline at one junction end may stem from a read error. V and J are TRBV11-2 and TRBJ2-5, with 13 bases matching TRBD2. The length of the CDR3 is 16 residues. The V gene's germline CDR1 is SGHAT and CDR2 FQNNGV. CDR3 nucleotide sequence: TGTGCCAGCAACACCTGGACTAGCGGGAGCCAAGAGACCCTGTACTTC. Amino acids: CASNTWTSGSQETLYF.

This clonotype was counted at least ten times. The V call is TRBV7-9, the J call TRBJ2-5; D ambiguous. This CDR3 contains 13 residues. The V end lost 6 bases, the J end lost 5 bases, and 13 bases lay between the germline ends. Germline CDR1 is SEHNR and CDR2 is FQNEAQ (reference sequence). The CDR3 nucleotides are TGTGCCAGCAGACCGCCAGTTAGGGAGACCCAGTACTTC. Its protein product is CASRPPVRETQYF.

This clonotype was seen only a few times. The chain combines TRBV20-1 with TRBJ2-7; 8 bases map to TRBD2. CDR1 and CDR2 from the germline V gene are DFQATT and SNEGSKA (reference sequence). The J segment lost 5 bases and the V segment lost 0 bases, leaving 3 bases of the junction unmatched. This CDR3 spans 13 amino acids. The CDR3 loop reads CSARDSGEHEQYF. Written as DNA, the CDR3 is TGCAGTGCTAGAGATAGCGGGGAGCACGAGCAGTACTTC.

CDR3 nucleotide sequence: TGTGCCAGCAGTTTATGGGGGGGGCAGGCGCCACTCCAGCCCCAGCATTTT. Translated: CASSLWGGQAPLQPQHF. V is TRBV2 and J is TRBJ1-5; possibly TRBD1 for D (6 bases). The CDR3 is 17 amino acids. Germline CDR1 reads SNHLY; CDR2 reads FYNNEI. The V gene lost 5 bases and the J gene lost 7 bases, with 24 bases spanning the gap.

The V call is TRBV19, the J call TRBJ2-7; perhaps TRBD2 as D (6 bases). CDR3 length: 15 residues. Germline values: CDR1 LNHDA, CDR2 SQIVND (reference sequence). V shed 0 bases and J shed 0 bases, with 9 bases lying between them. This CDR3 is CASSIERGSSYEQYF. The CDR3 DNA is TGTGCCAGTAGTATAGAGCGGGGCAGCTCCTACGAGCAGTACTTC.

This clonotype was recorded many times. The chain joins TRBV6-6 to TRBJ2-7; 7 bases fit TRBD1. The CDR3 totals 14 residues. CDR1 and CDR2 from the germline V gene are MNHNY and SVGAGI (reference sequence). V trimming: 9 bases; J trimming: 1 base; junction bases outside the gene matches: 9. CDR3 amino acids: CASGPAGGSYEQYF. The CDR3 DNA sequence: TGTGCCAGTGGACCGGCAGGGGGATCCTACGAGCAGTACTTC.

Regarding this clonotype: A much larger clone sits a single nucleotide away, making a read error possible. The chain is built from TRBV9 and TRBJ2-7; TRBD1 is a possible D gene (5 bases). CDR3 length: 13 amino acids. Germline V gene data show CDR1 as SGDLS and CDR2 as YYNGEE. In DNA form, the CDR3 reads TGTACCAGCAGCCCAGGGCAGGGTAACGAGCAGTACTTC. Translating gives CTSSPGQGNEQYF.

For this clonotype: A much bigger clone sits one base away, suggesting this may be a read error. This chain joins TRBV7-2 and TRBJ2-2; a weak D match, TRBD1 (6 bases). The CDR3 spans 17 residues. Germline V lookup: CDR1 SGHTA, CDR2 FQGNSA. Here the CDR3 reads CASSPRQDQPNTGELLF. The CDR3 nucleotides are TGTGCCAGCAGCCCGCGACAGGACCAACCGAACACCGGGGAGCTGCTTTTT.

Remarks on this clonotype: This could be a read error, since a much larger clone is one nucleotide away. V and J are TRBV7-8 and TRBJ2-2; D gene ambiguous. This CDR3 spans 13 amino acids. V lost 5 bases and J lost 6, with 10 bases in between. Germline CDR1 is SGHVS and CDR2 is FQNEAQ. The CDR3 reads CASSLGRPGELFF. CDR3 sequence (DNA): TGTGCCAGCAGCCTTGGTCGACCCGGGGAGCTGTTTTTT.

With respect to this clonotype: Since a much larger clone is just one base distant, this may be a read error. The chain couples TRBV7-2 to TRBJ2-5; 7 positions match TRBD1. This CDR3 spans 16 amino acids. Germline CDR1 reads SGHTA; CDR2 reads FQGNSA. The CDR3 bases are TGTGCCGGCAGCTTGGGGGACAGACCTGTACAAGAGACCCAGTACTTC. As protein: CAGSLGDRPVQETQYF.

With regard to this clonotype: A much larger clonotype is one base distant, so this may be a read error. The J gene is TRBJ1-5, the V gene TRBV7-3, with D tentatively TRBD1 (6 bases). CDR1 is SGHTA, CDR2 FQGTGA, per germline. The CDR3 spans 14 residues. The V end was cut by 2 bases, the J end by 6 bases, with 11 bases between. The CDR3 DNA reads TGTGCCAGCAGCTTAGACAGGTCAGTTCAGCCCCAGCATTTT. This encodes CASSLDRSVQPQHF.

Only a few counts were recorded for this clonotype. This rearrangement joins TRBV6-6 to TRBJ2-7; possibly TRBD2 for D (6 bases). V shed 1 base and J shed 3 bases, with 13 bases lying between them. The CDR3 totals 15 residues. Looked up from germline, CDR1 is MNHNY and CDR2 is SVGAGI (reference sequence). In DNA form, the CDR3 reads TGTGCCAGCAGTTACTTGGAGGGTATGGGCTACGAGCAGTACTTC. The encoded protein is CASSYLEGMGYEQYF.

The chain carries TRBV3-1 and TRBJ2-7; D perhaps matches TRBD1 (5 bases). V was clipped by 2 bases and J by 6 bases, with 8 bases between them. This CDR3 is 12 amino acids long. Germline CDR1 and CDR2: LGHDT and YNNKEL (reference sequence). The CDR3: CASSQIRGEQYF. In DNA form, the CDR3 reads TGTGCCAGCAGCCAAATAAGGGGCGAGCAGTACTTC.

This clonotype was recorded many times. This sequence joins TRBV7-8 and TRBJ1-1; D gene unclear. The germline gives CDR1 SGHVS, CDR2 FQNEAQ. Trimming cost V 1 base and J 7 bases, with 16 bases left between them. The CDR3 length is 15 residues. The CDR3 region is CASSLGRSAELEAFF. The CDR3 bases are TGTGCCAGCAGCTTAGGCCGGTCGGCAGAGCTTGAAGCTTTCTTT.

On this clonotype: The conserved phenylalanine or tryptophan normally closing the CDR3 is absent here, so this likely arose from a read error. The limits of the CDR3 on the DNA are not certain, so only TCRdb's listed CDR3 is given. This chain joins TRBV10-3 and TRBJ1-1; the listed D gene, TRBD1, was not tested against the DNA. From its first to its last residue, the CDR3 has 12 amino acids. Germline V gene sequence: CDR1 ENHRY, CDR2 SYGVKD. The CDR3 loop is CAISESPGQGYS.

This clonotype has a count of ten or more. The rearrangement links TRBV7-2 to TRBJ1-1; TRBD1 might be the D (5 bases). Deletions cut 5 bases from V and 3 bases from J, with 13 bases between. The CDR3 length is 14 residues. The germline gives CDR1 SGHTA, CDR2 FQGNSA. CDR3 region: CASSASGRDTEAFF. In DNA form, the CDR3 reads TGTGCCAGCAGCGCTTCAGGGAGAGACACTGAAGCTTTCTTT.

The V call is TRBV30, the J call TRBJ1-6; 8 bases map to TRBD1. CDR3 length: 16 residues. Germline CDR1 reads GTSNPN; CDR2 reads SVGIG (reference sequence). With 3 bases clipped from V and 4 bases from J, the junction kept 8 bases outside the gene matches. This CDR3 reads CAWSPGQGAYNSPLHF. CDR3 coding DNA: TGTGCCTGGAGCCCCGGACAGGGAGCATATAATTCACCCCTCCACTTT.

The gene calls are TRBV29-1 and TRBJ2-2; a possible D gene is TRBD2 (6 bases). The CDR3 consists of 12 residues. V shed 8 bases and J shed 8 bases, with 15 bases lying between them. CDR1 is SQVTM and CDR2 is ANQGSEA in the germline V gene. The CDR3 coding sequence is TGCAGCTCCGAGACTAGGTCTGGGGAGCTGTTTTTT. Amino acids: CSSETRSGELFF.

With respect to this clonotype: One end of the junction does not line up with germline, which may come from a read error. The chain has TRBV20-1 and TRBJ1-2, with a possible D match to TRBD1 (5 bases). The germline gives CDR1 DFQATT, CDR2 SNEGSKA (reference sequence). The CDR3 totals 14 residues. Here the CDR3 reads CSARGPQGDYDYTF. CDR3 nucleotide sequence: TGCAGTGCTCGGGGACCTCAGGGAGACTATGACTACACCTTC.

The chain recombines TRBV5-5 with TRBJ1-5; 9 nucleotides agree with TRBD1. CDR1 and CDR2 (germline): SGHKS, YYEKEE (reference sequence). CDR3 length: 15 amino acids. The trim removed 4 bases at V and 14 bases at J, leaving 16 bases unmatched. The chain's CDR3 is CASSQEEGQGSYEHF. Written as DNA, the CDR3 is TGTGCCAGCAGCCAAGAGGAGGGACAGGGATCGTACGAGCATTTT.

The CDR3: CASSYIRTRNEKLFF. CDR3 nucleotides: TGTGCCAGCAGTTACATCCGGACAAGGAATGAAAAACTGTTTTTT. This chain joins TRBV2 and TRBJ1-4; TRBD1 might be the D (5 bases). Germline assignment: CDR1 SNHLY and CDR2 FYNNEI. CDR3 length: 15 residues. The germline V and J ends were trimmed by 5 bases and 5 bases, with 15 bases remaining between them. Full variable domain (rest looked up from reference TRBV2 and TRBJ1-4): EPEVTQTPSHQVTQMGQEVILRCVPISNHLYFYWYRQILGQKVEFLVSFYNNEISEKSEIFDDQFSVERPDGSNFTLKIRSTKLEDSAMYFCASSYIRTRNEKLFFGSGTQLSVL.

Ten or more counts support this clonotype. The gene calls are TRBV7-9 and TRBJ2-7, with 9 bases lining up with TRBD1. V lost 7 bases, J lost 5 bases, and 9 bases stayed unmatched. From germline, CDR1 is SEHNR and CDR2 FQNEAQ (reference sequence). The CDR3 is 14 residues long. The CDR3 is CASNLDRGENEQYF. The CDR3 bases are TGTGCCAGCAACCTAGACAGGGGGGAGAACGAGCAGTACTTC. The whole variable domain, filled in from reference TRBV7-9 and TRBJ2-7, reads DTGVSQNPRHKITKRGQNVTFRCDPISEHNRLYWYRQTLGQGPEFLTYFQNEAQLEKSRLLSDRFSAERPKGSFSTLEIQRTEQGDSAMYLCASNLDRGENEQYFGPGTRLTVT.